This T cell receptor (beta chain) was captured by sequencing in a study of T cells in localized non-small cell lung cancer. Overall study results and limits: Exceeding tumor, uninvolved adjacent lung had the highest T cell clonality.

V shed 2 bases and J shed 2 bases, with 9 bases lying between them. The CDR3 loop spans 14 amino acids. The germline V gene has CDR1 PRHDT and CDR2 FYEKMQ (reference sequence). Sequenced by immunoSEQ multiplex PCR; TCRdb stores in-frame clones only, minus some. The sample gives about 25,000 clones, about 91% of which show up once; about 9% is in the top ten. In this sample, this clone turned up once. The target antigen is unknown. Sequences were derived from peripheral blood mononuclear cells, sampled before any cancer treatment. The chain links TRBV13 to TRBJ1-1; D gene unclear. This clonotype was obtained from a woman aged 40-69 years with stage III lung adenocarcinoma. The CDR3 reads CASSLFFRNTEAFF. CDR3 nucleotide sequence: TGTGCCAGCAGCTTATTTTTCAGAAACACTGAAGCTTTCTTT.